This is a list of T cell receptor beta chains from one sample in a study of blood T cell repertoires in COVID-19. Profiling relied on immunoSEQ multiplex PCR, and the TCRdb table lists in-frame clones only, not all of them. Of approximately 150,000 clones listed, roughly 81% are singletons. What was sequenced was peripheral blood. Receptors were obtained from a man in his forties with acute or convalescent COVID-19. CDR3s include the opening cysteine and the closing phenylalanine or tryptophan. The D gene is left open where the match is weak. Only part of the rows carry a size: once, few, many, or a class if the clone is expanded.

CDR3aa: CASSPPTSGATDTQYF
CDR3nt: TGCGCCAGCTCCCCCCCGACTAGCGGGGCCACAGATACGCAGTATTTT
d_gene: TRBD2
j_gene: TRBJ2-3
abundance: NA
v_gene: TRBV10-2

CDR3aa: CASTDYGTGGFGYTF
CDR3nt: TGTGCCAGTACGGACTACGGGACAGGGGGCTTTGGCTACACCTTC
d_gene: TRBD1
j_gene: TRBJ1-2
abundance: NA
v_gene: TRBV19

CDR3aa: CAWSVLRGGDKETQYF
CDR3nt: TGTGCCTGGAGTGTACTACGGGGGGGCGATAAAGAGACCCAGTACTTC
d_gene: TRBD2
j_gene: TRBJ2-5
abundance: NA
v_gene: TRBV30

CDR3aa: CASLGELPETQYF
CDR3nt: TGTGCCTCGCTAGGCGAGCTTCCCGAGACCCAGTACTTC
d_gene: NA
j_gene: TRBJ2-5
abundance: NA
v_gene: TRBV30

CDR3aa: CASSLGPKEQFF
CDR3nt: TGTGCCAGCAGCTTAGGCCCTAAGGAGCAGTTCTTC
d_gene: NA
j_gene: TRBJ2-1
abundance: NA
v_gene: TRBV7-9

CDR3aa: CASSYSAGGGYTF
CDR3nt: TGTGCCAGCAGTTACTCGGCAGGGGGGGGCTACACCTTC
d_gene: TRBD1
j_gene: TRBJ1-2
abundance: NA
v_gene: TRBV6-5

CDR3aa: CASSPGGDTQYF
CDR3nt: TGTGCCAGCAGCCCCGGAGGGGATACGCAGTATTTT
d_gene: NA
j_gene: TRBJ2-3
abundance: NA
v_gene: TRBV11-3

CDR3aa: CASSQRWGSDKNIQYF
CDR3nt: TGTGCCAGCAGCCAACGTTGGGGCAGTGACAAAAACATTCAGTACTTC
d_gene: NA
j_gene: TRBJ2-4
abundance: NA
v_gene: TRBV3-1/TRBV3-2

CDR3aa: CASKLTDSAYGYTF
CDR3nt: TGTGCCAGCAAACTAACTGACAGTGCCTATGGCTACACCTTC
d_gene: NA
j_gene: TRBJ1-2
abundance: NA
v_gene: TRBV6-5

CDR3aa: CASSDLPTGVNSGANVLTF
CDR3nt: TGTGCCAGCAGTGACCTTCCGACAGGGGTCAACTCTGGGGCCAACGTCCTGACTTTC
d_gene: TRBD1
j_gene: TRBJ2-6
abundance: NA
v_gene: TRBV2

CDR3aa: CASSPRVYTGELFF
CDR3nt: TGTGCCAGCAGTCCCCGGGTATACACCGGGGAGCTGTTTTTT
d_gene: NA
j_gene: TRBJ2-2
abundance: NA
v_gene: TRBV6-5

CDR3aa: CASSPFIGQGKNNEQFF
CDR3nt: TGTGCCAGCAGTCCTTTCATCGGACAGGGTAAGAACAATGAGCAGTTCTTC
d_gene: TRBD1
j_gene: TRBJ2-1
abundance: NA
v_gene: TRBV6-6

CDR3aa: CASSLGQSINEKLFF
CDR3nt: TGTGCCAGCAGCTTAGGACAGAGTATTAATGAAAAACTGTTTTTT
d_gene: NA
j_gene: TRBJ1-4
abundance: NA
v_gene: TRBV11-2

CDR3aa: CASSTGQGGNQPQHF
CDR3nt: TGTGCCAGCAGTACGGGACAGGGAGGCAATCAGCCCCAGCATTTT
d_gene: TRBD1
j_gene: TRBJ1-5
abundance: NA
v_gene: TRBV2

CDR3aa: CASSLAGRGLSYEQYF
CDR3nt: TGTGCCAGCAGCTTAGCGGGCAGGGGGCTCTCCTACGAGCAGTACTTC
d_gene: TRBD1
j_gene: TRBJ2-7
abundance: NA
v_gene: TRBV7-8

CDR3aa: CASSRIPPGNSPLHF
CDR3nt: TGTGCCAGCAGCCGTATCCCCCCGGGTAATTCACCCCTCCACTTT
d_gene: NA
j_gene: TRBJ1-6
abundance: NA
v_gene: TRBV7-9

CDR3aa: CASSRASGGADNEQFF
CDR3nt: TGCGCCAGCAGCCGGGCTAGCGGGGGGGCCGACAATGAGCAGTTCTTC
d_gene: TRBD2
j_gene: TRBJ2-1
abundance: NA
v_gene: TRBV5-1

CDR3aa: CASAQTGPVRDSVSEAFF
CDR3nt: TGTGCCAGTGCTCAAACGGGTCCGGTCCGGGACAGCGTCAGTGAAGCTTTCTTT
d_gene: TRBD1
j_gene: TRBJ1-1
abundance: NA
v_gene: TRBV19

CDR3aa: CASSLDTGGHSQETQYF
CDR3nt: TGTGCCAGCAGCTTAGATACTGGGGGACATTCTCAAGAGACCCAGTACTTC
d_gene: NA
j_gene: TRBJ2-5
abundance: few
v_gene: TRBV11-2

CDR3aa: CASSKVLGGAPGELFF
CDR3nt: TGTGCCAGCAGTAAAGTACTTGGGGGGGCACCCGGGGAGCTGTTTTTT
d_gene: NA
j_gene: TRBJ2-2
abundance: NA
v_gene: TRBV25-1

CDR3aa: CASSPEAGATYEQYF
CDR3nt: TGTGCCAGTAGTCCAGAAGCAGGGGCCACCTACGAGCAGTACTTC
d_gene: NA
j_gene: TRBJ2-7
abundance: once
v_gene: TRBV19

CDR3aa: CAWTLWGGSFETQYF
CDR3nt: TGTGCCTGGACCCTCTGGGGGGGTTCGTTCGAGACCCAGTACTTC
d_gene: TRBD2
j_gene: TRBJ2-5
abundance: NA
v_gene: TRBV30

CDR3aa: CATRLGAQVDTGELFF
CDR3nt: TGTGCCACCCGGTTGGGGGCGCAAGTCGACACCGGGGAGCTGTTTTTT
d_gene: NA
j_gene: TRBJ2-2
abundance: NA
v_gene: TRBV19

CDR3aa: CASSSGHSYEQYF
CDR3nt: TGTGCCAGCAGCTCGGGACACTCCTACGAGCAGTACTTC
d_gene: NA
j_gene: TRBJ2-7
abundance: NA
v_gene: TRBV11-3

CDR3aa: CASSYEGHFSYNEQFF
CDR3nt: TGTGCCAGCAGCTACGAGGGACATTTCTCCTACAATGAGCAGTTCTTC
d_gene: NA
j_gene: TRBJ2-1
abundance: NA
v_gene: TRBV5-5

CDR3aa: CASSALTGPSGGTEAFF
CDR3nt: TGTGCCAGCAGTGCACTAACAGGTCCCTCGGGTGGCACTGAAGCTTTCTTT
d_gene: NA
j_gene: TRBJ1-1
abundance: NA
v_gene: TRBV2

CDR3aa: CASSPEDREGRPQYF
CDR3nt: TGTGCCAGCTCACCCGAGGACAGGGAGGGGAGACCTCAGTACTTC
d_gene: NA
j_gene: TRBJ2-5
abundance: NA
v_gene: TRBV18

CDR3aa: CASSGPVRGRPGELFF
CDR3nt: TGTGCCAGCAGTGGACCGGTCAGGGGCCGACCCGGGGAGCTGTTTTTT
d_gene: NA
j_gene: TRBJ2-2
abundance: NA
v_gene: TRBV25-1

CDR3aa: CASWQGRDGYTF
CDR3nt: TGTGCCAGCTGGCAGGGGAGGGATGGCTACACCTTC
d_gene: NA
j_gene: TRBJ1-2
abundance: once
v_gene: TRBV28

CDR3aa: CASSQGTNYGYTF
CDR3nt: TGTGCCAGCAGCCAAGGGACAAACTATGGCTACACCTTC
d_gene: NA
j_gene: TRBJ1-2
abundance: few
v_gene: TRBV3-1/TRBV3-2

CDR3aa: CASSGQGMNTEAFF
CDR3nt: TGTGCCAGCAGCGGACAGGGAATGAACACTGAAGCTTTCTTT
d_gene: TRBD1
j_gene: TRBJ1-1
abundance: NA
v_gene: TRBV7-9

CDR3aa: CASSQDKNTEAFF
CDR3nt: TGTGCCAGCAGTCAGGACAAAAACACTGAAGCTTTCTTT
d_gene: NA
j_gene: TRBJ1-1
abundance: NA
v_gene: TRBV12-3/TRBV12-4

CDR3aa: CASSHTSGGAPETQYF
CDR3nt: TGTGCCAGCAGCCACACTAGCGGGGGGGCCCCAGAGACCCAGTACTTC
d_gene: TRBD2
j_gene: TRBJ2-5
abundance: NA
v_gene: TRBV13

CDR3aa: CASRPDRLAEAFF
CDR3nt: TGTGCCAGCAGACCGGACAGGCTCGCTGAAGCTTTCTTT
d_gene: TRBD1
j_gene: TRBJ1-1
abundance: NA
v_gene: TRBV2